This TCR beta chain was identified in a study of shared clonotypes between healthy human individuals. Study at large: The composition of the donors was a couple of women and a few men aged 18 to 49. Each donor contributed plates that comprised three CD4 naive, three CD4 memory, two CD8 naive and one CD8 memory.

Negatively enriched CD4+ T cells were divided by CD45RA into naive and memory. When replicate PCRs were run on sorted subsets, they used 200 ng DNA, 28,000 or so T cell genomes. Profiling relied on immunoSEQ multiplex PCR, and the TCRdb table lists in-frame clones only, not all of them. The table shows over a million clones, with roughly 74% occurring only once. The ends were cut back, 1 base at V and 8 bases at J, with 20 bases in the middle. Looked up from germline, CDR1 is LGHNA and CDR2 is YSLEER. This CDR3 is 16 amino acids long. Sequenced sample: memory CD4+ T cells from PBMCs. Subset described: CD45RA-negative fraction. This TCR came from a man aged 18 to 35 in good health. Some clones in this sample may be carry-over from other donors' samples. The V and J genes are TRBV4-3 and TRBJ1-2; maybe TRBD1 (6 bases). This chain's CDR3 is CASSQVNREESQGYTF. The CDR3 nucleotides are TGCGCCAGCAGCCAAGTAAACAGGGAAGAGTCCCAGGGCTACACCTTC.